These T cell receptor beta chains were read from a single sample in a study of PD-1 blockade in classical Hodgkin lymphoma. Sequencing used immunoSEQ multiplex PCR; TCRdb keeps in-frame clones, though not all of them. The data contain under 2,500 clones, 58% of them singletons. This specimen was peripheral blood mononuclear cells (PBMCs), taken at baseline. The receptors here all came from a human donor with classical Hodgkin lymphoma. The CDR3 runs from the conserved cysteine through the conserved F or W. Each record gives: clone size, V gene, D gene, J gene, CDR3 protein, CDR3 DNA. A D gene is named only where the DNA matches it firmly. Some rows have no size entry. The others give once, few or many, or a class for an expanded clone.

NA	TRBV6-6	TRBD1	TRBJ1-2	CASSSRDRGYTF	TGTGCCAGCAGTTCCAGGGACAGGGGCTACACCTTC
medium-sized	TRBV18	NA	TRBJ1-5	CASSPDGNSNQPQHF	TGTGCCAGCTCACCAGATGGCAATAGCAATCAGCCCCAGCATTTT
NA	TRBV5-6	NA	TRBJ1-4	CASSLTGATNEKLFF	TGTGCCAGCAGCCTCACAGGTGCAACTAATGAAAAACTGTTTTTT
NA	TRBV6-5	NA	TRBJ1-1	CASTSLLGNTEAFF	TGTGCCAGCACGTCACTTTTGGGGAACACTGAAGCTTTCTTT
few	TRBV4-3	NA	TRBJ2-5	CASSHAARSQETQYF	TGCGCCAGCAGCCATGCGGCCCGGAGCCAAGAGACCCAGTACTTC
NA	TRBV30	NA	TRBJ2-3	CAWSVLGPTDTQYF	TGTGCCTGGAGTGTACTGGGGCCCACAGATACGCAGTATTTT
NA	TRBV27	NA	TRBJ2-4	CASSHQGVAKNIQYF	TGTGCCAGCAGCCACCAAGGGGTAGCCAAAAACATTCAGTACTTC
few	TRBV6-5	NA	TRBJ1-1	CASSFKNTEAFF	TGTGCCAGCAGCTTCAAGAACACTGAAGCTTTCTTT
NA	TRBV2	NA	TRBJ2-1	CASSPTRIEQFF	TGTGCCAGCAGTCCCACTAGAATTGAGCAGTTCTTC
NA	TRBV27	NA	TRBJ2-1	CATHLSQRVKYNEQFF	TGTGCCACCCATCTTAGCCAGCGGGTAAAATACAATGAGCAGTTCTTC
NA	TRBV6-1	NA	TRBJ1-5	CASSENPNQPQHF	TGTGCCAGCAGTGAAAATCCGAATCAGCCCCAGCATTTT
NA	TRBV4-1	NA	TRBJ1-2	CASSGSTRAARLNRKTYGYTF	TGCGCCAGCAGCGGATCGACGAGAGCAGCGCGACTGAACCGAAAGACCTATGGCTACACCTTC
NA	TRBV9	NA	TRBJ1-2	CASSVQFSTGNYGYTF	TGTGCCAGCAGCGTCCAATTTTCGACAGGAAACTATGGCTACACCTTC
NA	TRBV19	NA	TRBJ1-1	CATTLGGRDSEAFF	TGTGCCACTACCCTTGGGGGCAGGGACTCTGAAGCTTTCTTT
NA	TRBV9	NA	TRBJ1-6	CASSAGGGSYNSPLHF	TGTGCCAGCAGCGCGGGGGGTGGCTCCTATAATTCACCCCTCCACTTT
NA	TRBV27	NA	TRBJ2-5	CASRFTWEETQYF	TGTGCCAGCCGTTTCACATGGGAAGAGACCCAGTACTTC
NA	TRBV28	TRBD1	TRBJ1-6	CASRRDRGLNSPLHF	TGTGCCAGCCGGAGGGACAGGGGCCTTAATTCACCCCTCCACTTT
once	TRBV5-4	NA	TRBJ2-7	CASSLAGRTNAYEQYF	TGTGCCAGCAGCTTGGCGGGTCGTACTAACGCCTACGAGCAGTACTTC
NA	TRBV7-9	NA	TRBJ1-1	CASRDRYTEAFF	TGTGCCAGCAGGGACCGGTACACTGAAGCTTTCTTT
NA	TRBV6-1	NA	TRBJ1-2	CASKAGSPGYTF	TGTGCCAGCAAGGCCGGCAGCCCTGGCTACACCTTC
few	TRBV9	NA	TRBJ2-1	CASSLKIGFSNDNEQFF	TGTGCCAGCAGCCTTAAGATAGGTTTCTCGAATGACAATGAGCAGTTCTTC
few	TRBV28	TRBD1	TRBJ1-4	CASSPAGRGFSNEKLFF	TGTGCCAGCAGCCCGGCCGGCAGGGGGTTCTCTAATGAAAAACTGTTTTTT
NA	TRBV6-5	NA	TRBJ2-6	CASSQDGLSTNVLTF	TGTGCCAGCAGCCAAGATGGGTTGTCGACCAACGTCCTGACTTTC
NA	TRBV6-1	NA	TRBJ1-6	CASSEWTANSPLHF	TGTGCCAGCAGTGAGTGGACAGCTAATTCACCCCTCCACTTT
NA	TRBV7-6	NA	TRBJ2-6	CASSLVRGSGANVLTF	TGTGCCAGCAGCTTAGTCCGTGGGTCTGGGGCCAACGTCCTGACTTTC
NA	TRBV7-8	NA	TRBJ2-7	CASRLGEGADYEQYF	TGTGCCAGCAGACTAGGGGAAGGGGCAGACTACGAGCAGTACTTC
few	TRBV30	NA	TRBJ2-5	CAWSGDRETQYF	TGTGCCTGGAGCGGGGATCGAGAGACCCAGTACTTC
few	TRBV27	NA	TRBJ1-1	CASSLAGREAFF	TGTGCCAGCAGTTTAGCGGGCAGGGAGGCTTTCTTT
few	TRBV7-2	TRBD2	TRBJ2-2	CASSLGAGRPLNTGELFF	TGTGCCAGCAGCCTAGGAGCGGGGAGGCCCCTGAACACCGGGGAGCTGTTTTTT
few	TRBV7-8	NA	TRBJ1-2	CASSLAGSLSHGYTF	TGTGCCAGCAGCTTAGCTGGCAGCTTAAGCCATGGCTACACCTTC
NA	TRBV11-2	TRBD1	TRBJ2-1	CASSPLQGAYNEQFF	TGTGCCAGCAGCCCCCTCCAGGGGGCCTACAATGAGCAGTTCTTC
NA	TRBV27	NA	TRBJ1-2	CASSLFSGNYGYTF	TGTGCCAGCAGTTTATTTTCCGGGAACTATGGCTACACCTTC
medium-sized	TRBV6-1	NA	TRBJ1-5	CASSESPGRPQHF	TGTGCCAGCAGTGAATCTCCCGGTCGGCCCCAGCATTTT
NA	TRBV27	NA	TRBJ2-7	CASSLAGFYEQYF	TGTGCCAGCAGCCTGGCAGGGTTCTACGAGCAGTACTTC
NA	TRBV20-1	NA	TRBJ1-4	CSASTGKLFF	TGCAGTGCTAGTACGGGAAAACTGTTTTTT
NA	TRBV19	NA	TRBJ1-5	CASSIDEQPNQPQHF	TGTGCCAGTAGTATAGATGAACAGCCCAATCAGCCCCAGCATTTT
NA	TRBV7-2	NA	TRBJ1-4	CASSPREWAGATTNEKLFF	TGTGCCAGCAGCCCTAGAGAGTGGGCGGGGGCGACAACTAATGAAAAACTGTTTTTT
NA	TRBV18	NA	TRBJ2-7	CASSPNTGTLSYEQYF	TGTGCCAGCTCACCCAACACCGGGACTCTCTCTTACGAGCAGTACTTC
NA	TRBV20-1	NA	TRBJ1-1	CSAPSTYEAFF	TGCAGTGCTCCTTCCACATACGAAGCTTTCTTT
once	TRBV9	NA	TRBJ2-3	CASSPSWGAGTDTQYF	TGTGCCAGCAGCCCCTCCTGGGGGGCGGGCACAGATACGCAGTATTTT